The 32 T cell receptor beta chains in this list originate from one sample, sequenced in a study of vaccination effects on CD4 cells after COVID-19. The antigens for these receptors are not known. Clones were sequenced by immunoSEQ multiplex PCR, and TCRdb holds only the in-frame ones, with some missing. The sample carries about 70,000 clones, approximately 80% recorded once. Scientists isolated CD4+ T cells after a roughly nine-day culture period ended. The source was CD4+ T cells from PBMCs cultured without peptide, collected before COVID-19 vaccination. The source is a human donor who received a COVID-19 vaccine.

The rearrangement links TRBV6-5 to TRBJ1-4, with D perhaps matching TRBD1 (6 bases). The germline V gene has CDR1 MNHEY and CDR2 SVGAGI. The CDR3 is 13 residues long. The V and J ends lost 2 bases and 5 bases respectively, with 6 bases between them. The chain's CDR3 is CASSYTGNEKLFF. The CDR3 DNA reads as TGTGCCAGCAGTTACACAGGGAATGAAAAACTGTTTTTT.

The CDR3 DNA follows: TGTGCCACCAGTGATAGGGAAAGGTACGAAGAGACCCAGTACTTC. Translation: CATSDRERYEETQYF. The V gene is TRBV24-1, the J gene TRBJ2-5; D not resolved. The CDR3 covers 15 residues. V dropped 3 bases and J dropped 3 bases, with 13 bases sitting between them. Germline V CDR1 and CDR2: KGHDR, SFDVKD.

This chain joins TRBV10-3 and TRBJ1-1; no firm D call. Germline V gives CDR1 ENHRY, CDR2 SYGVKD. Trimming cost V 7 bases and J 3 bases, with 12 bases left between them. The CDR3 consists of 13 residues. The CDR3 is CAITEGGYTEAFF. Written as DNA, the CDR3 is TGTGCCATCACCGAGGGCGGGTACACTGAAGCTTTCTTT.

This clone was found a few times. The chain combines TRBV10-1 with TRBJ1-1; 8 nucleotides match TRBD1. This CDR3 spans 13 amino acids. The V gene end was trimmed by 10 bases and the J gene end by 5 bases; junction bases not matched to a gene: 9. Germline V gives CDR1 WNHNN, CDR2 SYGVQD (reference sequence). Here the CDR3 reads CAIPQGAGTEAFF. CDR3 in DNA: TGCGCCATCCCGCAGGGGGCAGGTACTGAAGCTTTCTTT.

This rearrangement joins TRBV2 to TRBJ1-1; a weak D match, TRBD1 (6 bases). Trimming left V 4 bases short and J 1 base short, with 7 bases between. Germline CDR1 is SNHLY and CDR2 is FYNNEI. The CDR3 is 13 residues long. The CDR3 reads CASSVGQNTEAFF. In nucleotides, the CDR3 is TGTGCCAGCAGTGTGGGACAGAACACTGAAGCTTTCTTT.

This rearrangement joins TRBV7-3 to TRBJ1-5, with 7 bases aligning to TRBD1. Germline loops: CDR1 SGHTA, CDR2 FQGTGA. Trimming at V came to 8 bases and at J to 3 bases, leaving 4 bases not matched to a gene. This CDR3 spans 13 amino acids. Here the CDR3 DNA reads TGTGCCAGCGCGGGACAGAACAATCAGCCCCAGCATTTT. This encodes CASAGQNNQPQHF. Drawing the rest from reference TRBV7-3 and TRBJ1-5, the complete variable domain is GAGVSQTPSNKVTEKGKYVELRCDPISGHTALYWYRQSLGQGPEFLIYFQGTGAADDSGLPNDRFFAVRPEGSVSTLKIQRTERGDSAVYLCASAGQNNQPQHFGDGTRLSIL.

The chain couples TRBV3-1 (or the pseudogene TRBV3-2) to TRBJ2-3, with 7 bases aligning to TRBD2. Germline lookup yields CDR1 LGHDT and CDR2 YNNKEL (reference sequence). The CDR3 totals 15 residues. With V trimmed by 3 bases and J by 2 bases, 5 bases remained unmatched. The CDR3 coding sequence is TGTGCCAGCAGCCAGAGGGCGGGGGACACAGATACGCAGTATTTT. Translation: CASSQRAGDTDTQYF.

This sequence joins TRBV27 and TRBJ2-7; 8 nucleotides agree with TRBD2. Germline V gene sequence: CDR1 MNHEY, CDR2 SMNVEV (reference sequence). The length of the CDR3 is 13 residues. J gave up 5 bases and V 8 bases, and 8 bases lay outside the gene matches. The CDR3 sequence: CASGRGGTHEQYV. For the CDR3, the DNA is TGTGCCAGCGGCCGGGGGGGCACACACGAGCAGTACGTC.

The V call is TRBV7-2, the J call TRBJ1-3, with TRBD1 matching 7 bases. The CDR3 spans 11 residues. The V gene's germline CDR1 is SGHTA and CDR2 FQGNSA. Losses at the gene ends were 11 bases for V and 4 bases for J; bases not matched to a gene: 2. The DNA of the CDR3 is TGTGCCGGGACAGTCGGAAACACCATATATTTT. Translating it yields CAGTVGNTIYF.

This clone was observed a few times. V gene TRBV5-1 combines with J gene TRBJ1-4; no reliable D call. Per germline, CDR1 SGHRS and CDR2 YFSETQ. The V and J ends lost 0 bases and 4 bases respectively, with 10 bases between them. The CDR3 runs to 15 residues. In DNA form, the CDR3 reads TGCGCCAGCAGCTTGGAGGGCAGTTATAATGAAAAACTGTTTTTT. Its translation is CASSLEGSYNEKLFF.

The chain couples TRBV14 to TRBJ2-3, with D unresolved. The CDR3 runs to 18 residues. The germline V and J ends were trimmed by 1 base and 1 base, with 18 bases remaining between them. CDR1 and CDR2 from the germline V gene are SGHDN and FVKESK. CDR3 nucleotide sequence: TGTGCCAGCAGCCAAGCCCTCAGCCCCAGGTATGGCACAGATACGCAGTATTTT. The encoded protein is CASSQALSPRYGTDTQYF.

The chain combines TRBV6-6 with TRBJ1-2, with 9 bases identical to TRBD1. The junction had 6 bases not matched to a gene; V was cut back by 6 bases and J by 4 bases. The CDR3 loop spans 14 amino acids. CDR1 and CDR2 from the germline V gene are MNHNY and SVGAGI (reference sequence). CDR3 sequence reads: CASRTGTGFYGYTF. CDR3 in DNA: TGTGCCAGCAGGACCGGGACAGGGTTCTATGGCTACACCTTC.

The CDR3, as DNA: TGTGCCAGCTCTGCGGTACTAGCGGGGTTACAAGAGACCCAGTACTTC. Translated, it gives CASSAVLAGLQETQYF. The chain couples TRBV25-1 to TRBJ2-5; 10 nucleotides line up with TRBD2. This CDR3 has 16 residues. Germline-derived CDR1 and CDR2 are MGHDK and SYGVNS. The V gene end was trimmed by 8 bases and the J gene end by 2 bases; junction bases not matched to a gene: 11.

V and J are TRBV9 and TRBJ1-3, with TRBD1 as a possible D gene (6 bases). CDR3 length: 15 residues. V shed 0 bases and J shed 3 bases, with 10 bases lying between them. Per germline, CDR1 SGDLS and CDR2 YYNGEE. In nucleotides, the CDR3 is TGTGCCAGCAGCGTAGAGGAAGGGGGTGGAAACACCATATATTTT. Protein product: CASSVEEGGGNTIYF.

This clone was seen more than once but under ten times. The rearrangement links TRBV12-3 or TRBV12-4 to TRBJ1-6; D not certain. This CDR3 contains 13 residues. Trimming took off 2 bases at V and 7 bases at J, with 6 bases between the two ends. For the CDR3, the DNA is TGTGCCAGCAGTTTAACGGGGAATTCACCCCTCCACTTT. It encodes CASSLTGNSPLHF.

The DNA for the CDR3 is TGTGCCAGCAGCTCCACAGTTTACTATGGCTACACCTTC. Amino acid sequence: CASSSTVYYGYTF. The chain combines TRBV6-2 or TRBV6-3 with TRBJ1-2; no firm D call. V was pared by 6 bases and J by 3 bases, with 11 bases between. Germline CDR1 MNHEY, CDR2 SVGEGT. The CDR3 runs 13 residues.

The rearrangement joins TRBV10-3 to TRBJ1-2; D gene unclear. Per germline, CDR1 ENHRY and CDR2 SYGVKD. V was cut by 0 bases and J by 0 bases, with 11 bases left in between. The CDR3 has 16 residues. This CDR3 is CAISESPGLANYGYTF. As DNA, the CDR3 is TGTGCCATCAGTGAGTCCCCAGGACTAGCTAACTATGGCTACACCTTC.

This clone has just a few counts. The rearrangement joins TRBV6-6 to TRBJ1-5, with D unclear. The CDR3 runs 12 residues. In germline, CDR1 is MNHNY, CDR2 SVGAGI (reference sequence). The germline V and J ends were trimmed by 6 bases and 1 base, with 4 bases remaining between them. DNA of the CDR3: TGTGCCAGCAGGGGGAGCAATCAGCCCCAGCATTTT. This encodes CASRGSNQPQHF.

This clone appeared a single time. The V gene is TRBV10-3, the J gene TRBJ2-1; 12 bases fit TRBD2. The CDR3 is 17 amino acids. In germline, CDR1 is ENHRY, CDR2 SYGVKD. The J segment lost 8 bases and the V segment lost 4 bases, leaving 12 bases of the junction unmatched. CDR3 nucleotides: TGTGCCATCAGTGTGGAAATACTAGCGGGGGGTGCCGATGAGCAGTTCTTC. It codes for CAISVEILAGGADEQFF.

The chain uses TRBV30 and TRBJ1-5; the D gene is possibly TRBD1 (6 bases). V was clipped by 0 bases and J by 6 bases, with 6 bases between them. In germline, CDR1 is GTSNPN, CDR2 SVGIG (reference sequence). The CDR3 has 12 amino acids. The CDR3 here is CAWSVGGQPQHF. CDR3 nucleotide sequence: TGTGCCTGGAGTGTAGGGGGTCAGCCCCAGCATTTT.

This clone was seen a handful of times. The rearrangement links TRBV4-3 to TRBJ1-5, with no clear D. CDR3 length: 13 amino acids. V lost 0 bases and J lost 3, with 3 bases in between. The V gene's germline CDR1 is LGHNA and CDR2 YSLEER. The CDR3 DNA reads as TGCGCCAGCAGCCAAGAGGTCAATCAGCCCCAGCATTTT. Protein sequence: CASSQEVNQPQHF.

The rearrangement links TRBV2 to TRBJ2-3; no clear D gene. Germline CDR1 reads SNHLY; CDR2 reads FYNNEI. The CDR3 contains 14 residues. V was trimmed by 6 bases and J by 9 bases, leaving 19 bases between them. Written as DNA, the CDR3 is TGTGCCAGCAGGGAGAGCCTCACCTATTCGACGCAGTATTTT. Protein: CASRESLTYSTQYF.

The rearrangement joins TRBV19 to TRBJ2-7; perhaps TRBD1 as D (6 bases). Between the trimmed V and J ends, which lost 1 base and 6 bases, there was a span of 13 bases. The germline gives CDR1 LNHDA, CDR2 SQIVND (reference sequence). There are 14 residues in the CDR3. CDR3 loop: CASSIALGAGEQYV. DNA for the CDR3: TGTGCCAGTAGTATAGCATTGGGGGCGGGCGAGCAGTACGTC.

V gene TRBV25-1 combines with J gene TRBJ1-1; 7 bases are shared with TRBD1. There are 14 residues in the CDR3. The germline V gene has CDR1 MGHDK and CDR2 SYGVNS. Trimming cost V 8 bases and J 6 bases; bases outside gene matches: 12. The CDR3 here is CASQALQGWAEAFF. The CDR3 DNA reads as TGTGCCAGCCAAGCATTACAGGGGTGGGCTGAAGCTTTCTTT.

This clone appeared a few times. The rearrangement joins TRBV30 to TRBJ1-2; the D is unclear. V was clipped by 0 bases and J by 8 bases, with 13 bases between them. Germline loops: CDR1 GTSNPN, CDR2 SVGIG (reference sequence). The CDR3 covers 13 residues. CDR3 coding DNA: TGTGCCTGGAGTGTCTTGCTTAAGAGCGGCTACACCTTC. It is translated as CAWSVLLKSGYTF.

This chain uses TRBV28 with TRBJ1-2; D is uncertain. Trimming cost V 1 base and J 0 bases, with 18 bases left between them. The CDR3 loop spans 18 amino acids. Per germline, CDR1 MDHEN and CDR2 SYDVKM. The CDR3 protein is CASSLSGLHTSANYGYTF. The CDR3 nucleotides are TGTGCCAGCAGTTTATCCGGTCTACATACGTCAGCTAACTATGGCTACACCTTC.

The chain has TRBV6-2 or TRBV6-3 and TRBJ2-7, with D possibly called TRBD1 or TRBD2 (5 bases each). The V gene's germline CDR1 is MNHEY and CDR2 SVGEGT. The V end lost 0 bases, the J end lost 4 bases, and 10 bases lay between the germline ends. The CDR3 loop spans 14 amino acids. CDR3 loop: CASSYSRGRYEQYV. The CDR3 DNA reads TGTGCCAGCAGTTACTCTAGGGGACGGTACGAGCAGTACGTC.

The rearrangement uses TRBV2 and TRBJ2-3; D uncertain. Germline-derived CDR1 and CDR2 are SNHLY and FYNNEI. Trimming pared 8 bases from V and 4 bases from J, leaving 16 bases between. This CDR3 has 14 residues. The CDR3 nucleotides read TGTGCCAGCCGGGCCCCTAGTAGTGCAGATACGCAGTATTTT. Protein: CASRAPSSADTQYF.

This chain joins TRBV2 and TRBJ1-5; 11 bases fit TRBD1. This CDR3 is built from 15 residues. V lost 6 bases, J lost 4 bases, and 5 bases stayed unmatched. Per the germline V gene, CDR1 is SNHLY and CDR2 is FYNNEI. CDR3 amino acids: CASRAGTGGNQPQHF. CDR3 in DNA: TGTGCCAGCAGGGCCGGGACAGGGGGAAATCAGCCCCAGCATTTT.

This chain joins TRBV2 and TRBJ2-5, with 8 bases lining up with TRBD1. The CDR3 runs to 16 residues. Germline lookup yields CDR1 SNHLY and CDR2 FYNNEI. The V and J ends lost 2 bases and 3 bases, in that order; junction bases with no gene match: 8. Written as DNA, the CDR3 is TGTGCCAGCAGTGAATGGACAGGGACTTTAGAAGAGACCCAGTACTTC. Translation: CASSEWTGTLEETQYF.

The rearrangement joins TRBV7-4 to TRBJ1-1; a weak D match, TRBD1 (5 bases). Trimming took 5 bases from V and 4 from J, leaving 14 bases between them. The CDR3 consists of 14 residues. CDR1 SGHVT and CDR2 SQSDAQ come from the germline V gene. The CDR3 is CASSLQGSGTEAFF. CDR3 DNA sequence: TGTGCCAGCAGCCTTCAGGGTAGTGGCACTGAAGCTTTCTTT.

CDR3 DNA sequence: TGTGCCAGCAGCCAAGATCTTCCGGGTTCTATCCCTTACTTC. It codes for CASSQDLPGSIPYF. The rearrangement links TRBV3-1 (or the pseudogene TRBV3-2) to TRBJ2-5; no firm D call. V gave up 0 bases and J gave up 14 bases, with 19 bases separating them. Germline CDR1 and CDR2: LGHDT and YNNKEL (reference sequence). The CDR3 is made up of 14 amino acids.